The next 27 T cell receptor beta chains were all read from a single sample in a study of human T cells and chemical hapten exposure. TCRdb recomputed calls from the RACE reads with MiXCR, one row per CDR3 protein. The sample yields some 78,000 distinct CDR3 sequences, roughly 8.7% seen once. Stated time point: healthy volunteer bleed at 6 weeks. The template was total RNA from unfractionated whole blood. Sequencing input: whole blood. All receptors come from a male donor in good health. Some clones in this sample may be carry-over from other donors' samples.

In its sample, this clonotype was seen a few times. This rearrangement joins TRBV20-1 to TRBJ2-7; 7 nucleotides agree with TRBD1. V gave up 5 bases and J gave up 5 bases; unmatched junction bases: 12. Germline V gene sequence: CDR1 DFQATT, CDR2 SNEGSKA (reference sequence). The CDR3 consists of 14 residues. This CDR3 reads CSALSTTGIHEQYF. Written as DNA, the CDR3 is TGCAGTGCTTTATCTACGACAGGGATACACGAGCAGTACTTC.

This clonotype was picked up a small number of times. This sequence joins TRBV5-4 and TRBJ2-7; 10 bases are shared with TRBD1. CDR3 length: 15 residues. V lost 4 bases, J lost 3 bases, and 7 bases stayed unmatched. The germline CDR1 and CDR2 sequences are SGHNT and YYREEE (reference sequence). CDR3 residues: CASSRGQGVDYEQYF. In DNA form, the CDR3 reads TGTGCCAGCAGCCGTGGACAGGGGGTCGACTACGAGCAGTACTTC.

This clonotype was recorded many times. J is TRBJ2-2 and V is TRBV7-2, with D possibly called TRBD1 or TRBD2 (5 bases each). V was shortened by 4 bases and J by 2 bases, with 23 bases between the two germline ends. Germline V gene data show CDR1 as SGHTA and CDR2 as FQGNSA. The CDR3 totals 19 residues. In DNA, the CDR3 is TGTGCCAGCAGCTCCCCGAAGATCGGGGCCACATTTAACACCGGGGAGCTGTTTTTT. Amino acids: CASSSPKIGATFNTGELFF.

The rearrangement uses TRBV4-2 and TRBJ2-1; TRBD2 matches at 10 bases. Germline V gene data show CDR1 as LGHNA and CDR2 as YNFKEQ. CDR3 length: 19 residues. Trimming cost V 0 bases and J 6 bases; bases outside gene matches: 14. The CDR3 coding sequence is TGTGCCAGCAGCCAAGATCACACTAGCGGGAAATCTGTACGCAATGAGCAGTTCTTC. Its protein is CASSQDHTSGKSVRNEQFF.

There are a few counts of this clonotype. This chain links TRBV7-8 with TRBJ1-5; 9 nucleotides agree with TRBD1. V was clipped by 0 bases and J by 1 base; unmatched bases: 4. The CDR3 sequence is 17 residues long. Germline loops: CDR1 SGHVS, CDR2 FQNEAQ. CDR3 protein: CASSLARDRASNQPQHF. The CDR3 nucleotides are TGTGCCAGCAGCTTAGCCCGGGACAGGGCGAGCAATCAGCCCCAGCATTTT.

DNA of the CDR3: TGTGCCAGCCGGCCACCCCGGGACAGGGGTTTCGGGATCGCCGCGGAAGAGACCCAGTACTTC. It is translated as CASRPPRDRGFGIAAEETQYF. This chain connects TRBV2 to TRBJ2-5, with 10 nucleotides matching TRBD1. The trim removed 8 bases at V and 3 bases at J, leaving 27 bases unmatched. The germline V gene has CDR1 SNHLY and CDR2 FYNNEI. CDR3 length: 21 residues.

Only a few counts were recorded for this clonotype. The chain couples TRBV3-1 to TRBJ2-4; either TRBD1 or TRBD2 may fit D (5 bases each). Germline V gene data show CDR1 as LGHDT and CDR2 as YNNKEL (reference sequence). The V and J ends lost 0 bases and 8 bases respectively, with 14 bases between them. CDR3 length equals 15 residues. The CDR3 coding sequence is TGTGCCAGCAGCCAAGATGGGGGAAGGTTGGACATTCAGTACTTC. It codes for CASSQDGGRLDIQYF.

This clonotype was seen a few times. The rearrangement uses TRBV7-2 and TRBJ1-1, with a tentative D call TRBD1 (5 bases). This CDR3 is 13 amino acids long. Germline CDR1 is SGHTA and CDR2 is FQGNSA. V shed 4 bases and J shed 6 bases, with 12 bases lying between them. The chain's CDR3 is CASSSTVSAEAFF. Here the CDR3 DNA reads TGTGCCAGCAGCTCGACAGTTTCTGCTGAAGCTTTCTTT.

This clonotype was detected a few times. A read error may account for a junction end that differs from germline. The chain uses TRBV6-5 and TRBJ2-1; unclear D gene. Germline V gene sequence: CDR1 MNHEY, CDR2 SVGAGI. The CDR3 sequence is 13 residues long. CDR3 nucleotide sequence: TGTGCCAGCAGTGACTCCATGGGTGTCGAGCAGTTCTTC. Translated: CASSDSMGVEQFF.

As to this clonotype: Being one base from a much bigger clone, this may be a read error. This chain uses TRBV20-1 with TRBJ1-2, with D hard to call. Germline CDR1 is DFQATT and CDR2 is SNEGSKA (reference sequence). The CDR3 runs 12 residues. The CDR3 sequence: CIARNDRDGYTF. CDR3 DNA: TGCATTGCTAGAAACGATAGGGATGGCTACACCTTC.

There are many counts of this clonotype. CDR3 amino acids: CASSQEGGNEQFF. The CDR3, as DNA: TGTGCCAGCAGCCAAGAAGGCGGGAATGAGCAGTTCTTC. The chain employs TRBV3-1 and TRBJ2-1, with TRBD2 as a possible D gene (5 bases). The CDR3 has 13 amino acids. CDR1 LGHDT and CDR2 YNNKEL come from the germline V gene (reference sequence). Trimming stripped 0 bases from V and 7 bases from J, with 7 bases between.

This clonotype was seen repeatedly, ten times or more. J is TRBJ1-5 and V is TRBV18; D call uncertain. The V end lost 2 bases, the J end lost 4 bases, and 12 bases lay between the germline ends. The CDR3 is 15 amino acids. The germline V gene encodes CDR1 KGHSH and CDR2 LQKENI. The CDR3 bases are TGTGCCAGCTCACCAGAGGGTTTGGTGAATCAGCCCCAGCATTTT. Translation gives CASSPEGLVNQPQHF.

The rearrangement uses TRBV12-3 or TRBV12-4 and TRBJ1-4; a weak D match, TRBD1 (5 bases). Trimming shortened V by 5 bases and J by 4 bases, and 17 bases separated the two germline ends. The CDR3 is made up of 16 amino acids. The CDR3 DNA follows: TGTGCCAGCAGTGTCACCGGGACGGGCCTTAATGAAAAACTGTTTTTT. Amino acid sequence: CASSVTGTGLNEKLFF.

The chain couples TRBV10-3 to TRBJ2-7; maybe TRBD1 (5 bases). Germline loops: CDR1 ENHRY, CDR2 SYGVKD. V was pared by 3 bases and J by 3 bases, with 6 bases between. The CDR3 contains 12 residues. DNA for the CDR3: TGTGCCATCAGTGACAGGGACTACGAGCAGTACTTC. Translation gives CAISDRDYEQYF.

The chain combines TRBV12-5 with TRBJ2-3; TRBD1 matches 7 bases. From germline, CDR1 is LGHNT and CDR2 FRNRAP. V shed 2 bases, J shed 0 bases, and the junction held 8 bases outside the gene matches. The CDR3 spans 17 residues. The DNA for the CDR3 is TGTGCTAGTGGTTTGCCCCGACAGGGATCTAGCACAGATACGCAGTATTTT. It translates to CASGLPRQGSSTDTQYF.

V is TRBV21-1 and J is TRBJ1-5; the D segment call TRBD1 is taken from the table without a DNA check. TRBV21-1 is a recognized pseudogene. This CDR3 is 16 amino acids long. The CDR3 sequence is CASSKAPPGFYQPQHF. The CDR3 nucleotides are TGTGCCAGCAGCAAAGCACCCCCCGGGTTCTATCAGCCCCAGCATTTT.

This chain uses TRBV5-1 with TRBJ2-5; 9 nucleotides align to TRBD2. CDR1 is SGHRS and CDR2 is YFSETQ in the germline V gene. J gave up 2 bases and V 4 bases, and 3 bases lay outside the gene matches. The CDR3 is 14 amino acids. CDR3: CASSRGGGQETQYF. The CDR3 DNA reads TGCGCCAGCAGCCGCGGGGGGGGGCAAGAGACCCAGTACTTC.

The V and J genes are TRBV18 and TRBJ2-1; D unresolved. CDR1 is KGHSH, CDR2 LQKENI, per germline. V was cut by 2 bases and J by 8 bases, with 7 bases left in between. This CDR3 spans 12 amino acids. The CDR3 is CASSPGVDEQFF. The CDR3 nucleotides read TGTGCCAGCTCACCAGGGGTGGATGAGCAGTTCTTC.

This clonotype was recorded at least ten times. The V and J genes are TRBV7-2 and TRBJ1-4, with D unresolved. Germline lookup yields CDR1 SGHTA and CDR2 FQGNSA. V lost 0 bases and J 10 bases, leaving 12 bases between the germline ends. This CDR3 has 14 residues. CDR3 amino acids: CASSLAGSTSKLFF. DNA for the CDR3: TGTGCCAGCAGCTTAGCGGGATCTACTTCAAAACTGTTTTTT.

The count of this clonotype is one. A much more abundant neighbour one base away suggests this may be a read error. J is TRBJ2-3 and V is TRBV9; 11 bases align to TRBD2. The CDR3 consists of 16 residues. Germline V gene data show CDR1 as SGDLS and CDR2 as YYNGEE. This CDR3 reads CASSVGLAGGTDTQCF. CDR3 nucleotide sequence: TGTGCCAGCAGCGTAGGCCTAGCGGGGGGCACAGATACGCAGTGTTTT.

The V gene is TRBV6-2 or TRBV6-3, the J gene TRBJ2-3; D might be TRBD2 (6 bases). This CDR3 is built from 20 residues. Germline V gene sequence: CDR1 MNHEY, CDR2 SVGEGT. Trimming pared 7 bases from V and 4 bases from J, leaving 33 bases between. Here the CDR3 reads CASTAEGEDTRTFVADTQYF. In DNA form, the CDR3 reads TGTGCCAGCACGGCTGAAGGGGAGGATACAAGAACCTTCGTGGCAGATACGCAGTATTTT.

This clonotype turned up a few times. The J gene is TRBJ2-1, the V gene TRBV7-6; D is perhaps TRBD2 (6 bases). There are 13 residues in the CDR3. Trimming shortened V by 4 bases and J by 4 bases, and 8 bases separated the two germline ends. Germline V gene data show CDR1 as SGHVS and CDR2 as FNYEAQ. The CDR3 bases are TGTGCCAGCAGCTGGGAGGCGTACAATGAGCAGTTCTTC. Amino acid sequence: CASSWEAYNEQFF.

The sample holds many counts of this clonotype. The rearrangement joins TRBV3-1 to TRBJ1-6; 9 bases align to TRBD1. CDR1 and CDR2 (germline): LGHDT, YNNKEL (reference sequence). J gave up 6 bases and V 0 bases, and 3 bases lay outside the gene matches. The CDR3 consists of 16 residues. The CDR3 coding sequence is TGTGCCAGCAGCCAAGAGAGACAGGGGGGTAATTCACCCCTCCACTTT. Translation: CASSQERQGGNSPLHF.

This clonotype was seen many times. This chain joins TRBV6-1 and TRBJ2-3; the match to TRBD2 covers 7 bases. V gave up 1 base and J gave up 5 bases; unmatched junction bases: 3. Germline CDR1 MNHNS, CDR2 SASEGT. CDR3 length equals 14 residues. CDR3 region: CASSEGSGLDTQYF. As DNA, the CDR3 is TGTGCCAGCAGTGAAGGTAGCGGGTTAGATACGCAGTATTTT.

A few counts support this clonotype. The rearrangement links TRBV6-5 to TRBJ2-2, with 7 bases fitting TRBD2. Per germline, CDR1 MNHEY and CDR2 SVGAGI. Trimming took 4 bases from V and 2 from J; bases not matched to a gene: 10. The CDR3 loop spans 17 amino acids. The CDR3 region is CASSFYSGPTNTGELFF. CDR3 nucleotide sequence: TGTGCCAGCAGTTTCTATAGCGGGCCGACAAACACCGGGGAGCTGTTTTTT.

This clonotype was seen a handful of times. This sequence joins TRBV29-1 and TRBJ2-3; maybe TRBD2 (5 bases). The CDR3 sequence is 10 residues long. The germline V and J ends were trimmed by 4 bases and 6 bases, with 5 bases remaining between them. Germline values: CDR1 SQVTM, CDR2 ANQGSEA. CDR3 sequence: CSVVADTQYF. CDR3 coding DNA: TGCAGCGTTGTAGCGGATACGCAGTATTTT.

This clonotype was detected ten times or more. The V call is TRBV11-2, the J call TRBJ1-1; D gene unclear. The germline CDR1 and CDR2 sequences are SGHAT and FQNNGV. The CDR3 runs 15 residues. Trimming took off 0 bases at V and 2 bases at J, with 10 bases between the two ends. The CDR3 sequence: CASSLERTANTEAFF. In nucleotides, the CDR3 is TGTGCCAGCAGCTTAGAACGAACAGCTAACACTGAAGCTTTCTTT.